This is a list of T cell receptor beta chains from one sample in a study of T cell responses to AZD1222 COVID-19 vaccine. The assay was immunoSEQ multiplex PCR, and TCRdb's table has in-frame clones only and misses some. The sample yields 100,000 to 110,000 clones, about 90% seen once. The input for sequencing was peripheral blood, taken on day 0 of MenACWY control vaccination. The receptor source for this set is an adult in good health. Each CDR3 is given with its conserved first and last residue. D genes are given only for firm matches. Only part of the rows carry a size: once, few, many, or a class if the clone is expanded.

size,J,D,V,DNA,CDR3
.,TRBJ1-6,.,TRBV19,TGTGCCAGTAGTGCGTCCCCAGGCTCCTATAATTCACCCCTCCACTTT,CASSASPGSYNSPLHF
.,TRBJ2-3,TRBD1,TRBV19,TGTGCCAGTAGTGCCCGGACAGGGCGTTTAGATACGCAGTATTTT,CASSARTGRLDTQYF
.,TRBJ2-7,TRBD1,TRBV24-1,TGTGCCACCAGTGACCCCAGGGGGCCCGTTACGACGCAGTACTTC,CATSDPRGPVTTQYF
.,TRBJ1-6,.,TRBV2,TGTGCCAGCAGTGTAACAGGGATGGTTTCACCCCTCCACTTT,CASSVTGMVSPLHF
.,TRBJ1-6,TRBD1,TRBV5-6,TGTGCCAGCAGCCGCCCGGACAGGGTGTATAATTCACCCCTCCACTTT,CASSRPDRVYNSPLHF
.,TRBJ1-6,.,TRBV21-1,TGTGCCAGCAGCAAAGTAAGGAACAGGTCCCCCCCGATTGTGATTCCCCTCCACTTT,CASSKVRNRSPPIVIPLHF
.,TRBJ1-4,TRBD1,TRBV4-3,TGCGCCAGCAGCCAAAGGACAGGGGGCGTGTTAACTAATGAAAAACTGTTTTTT,CASSQRTGGVLTNEKLFF
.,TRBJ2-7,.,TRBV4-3,TGCGCCAGCAGCCAAGGAGGAGGCAAAACGACGGGGGAGCAGTACTTC,CASSQGGGKTTGEQYF
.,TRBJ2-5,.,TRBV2,TGTGCCAGCAGTGGACGGGAGACCCAGTACTTC,CASSGRETQYF
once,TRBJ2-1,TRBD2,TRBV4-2,TGTGCCAGCAGCCAGGGTACTAGCGGCTACAATGAGCAGTTCTTC,CASSQGTSGYNEQFF
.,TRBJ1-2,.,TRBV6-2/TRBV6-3,TGTGCCAGCAGTTACGGCGTTAACTATGGCTACACCTTC,CASSYGVNYGYTF
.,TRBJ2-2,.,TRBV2,TGTGCCAGCGTTAGGGACACCGGGGAGCTGTTTTTT,CASVRDTGELFF
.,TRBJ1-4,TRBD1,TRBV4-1,TGCGCCAGCAGCCAAGAGACAGGGTTGACTTTAACTAATGAAAAACTGTTTTTT,CASSQETGLTLTNEKLFF
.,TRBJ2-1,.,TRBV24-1,TGTGCCACCAGTGATAGGGCAGGGTATGGTAATGAGCAGTTCTTC,CATSDRAGYGNEQFF
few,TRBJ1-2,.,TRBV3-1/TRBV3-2,TGTGCCAGCAGCCAAGTTGCGGATGGCTATGGCTACACCTTC,CASSQVADGYGYTF
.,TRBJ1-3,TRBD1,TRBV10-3,TGTGCCATCAGTGAGGGACAGGCACACACCATATATTTT,CAISEGQAHTIYF
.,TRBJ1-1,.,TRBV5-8,TGTGCCAGCAGCCGTCGGGGGAGCCCTGCTGAAGCTTTCTTT,CASSRRGSPAEAFF
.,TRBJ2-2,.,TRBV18,TGTGCCAGCTCACGGCAGGGACTCAACACCGGGGAGCTGTTTTTT,CASSRQGLNTGELFF
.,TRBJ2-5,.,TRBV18,TGTGCCAGCTCAGCAGGGTACCAAGAGACCCAGTACTTC,CASSAGYQETQYF
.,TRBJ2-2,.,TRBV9,TGTGCCAGCAGCGTAGTATCCGGGGAGCTGTTTTTT,CASSVVSGELFF
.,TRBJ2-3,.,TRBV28,TGTGCCAGCAGTTTAAGTGGGCTGAGCACAGATACGCAGTATTTT,CASSLSGLSTDTQYF
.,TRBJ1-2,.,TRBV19,TGTGCCAGTAGTATAGCCCTCGAGACGGCCTATGGCTACACCTTC,CASSIALETAYGYTF
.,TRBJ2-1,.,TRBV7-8,TGTGCCAGCAGCCCCGGGACCTCCGTAAATGAGCAGTTCTTC,CASSPGTSVNEQFF
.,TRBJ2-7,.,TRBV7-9,TGTGCCAGCAGCTATCAGGGGATCCACGAGCAGTACTTC,CASSYQGIHEQYF
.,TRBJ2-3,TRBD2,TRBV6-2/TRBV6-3,TGTGCCAGCAGTTACTCGAGCGCTAGCGGGACGCGCCACTCTAGCACAGATACGCAGTATTTT,CASSYSSASGTRHSSTDTQYF
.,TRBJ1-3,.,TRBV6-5,TGTGCCAGCTTGGCATCCTCTGGAAACACCATATATTTT,CASLASSGNTIYF
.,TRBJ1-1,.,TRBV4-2,TGTGCCAGCAGACCCGGAGGGGACCCCGACACTGAAGCTTTCTTT,CASRPGGDPDTEAFF
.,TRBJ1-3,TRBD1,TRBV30,TGTGCCTGGAGTGCAGGGGGGGCTGGAAACACCATATATTTT,CAWSAGGAGNTIYF
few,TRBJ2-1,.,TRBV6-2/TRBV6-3,TGTGCCAGCAGCAAAGGGACGGCTAGTGGGCAGTTCTTC,CASSKGTASGQFF
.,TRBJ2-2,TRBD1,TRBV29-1,TGCAGCGTTGGACAGGGGGCGGACACCGGGGAGCTGTTTTTT,CSVGQGADTGELFF
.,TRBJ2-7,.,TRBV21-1,TGTGCCAGCAGCCTTTGGGCCCATACCCCCTACGAGCAGTACTTC,CASSLWAHTPYEQYF
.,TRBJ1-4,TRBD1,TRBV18,TGTGCCAGCTCATTACGGACAGGGGGTGAAAAACTGTTTTTT,CASSLRTGGEKLFF
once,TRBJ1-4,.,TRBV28,TGTGCCAGCAGTAACCGGGACCTTCTAGGGGAAAAACTGTTTTTT,CASSNRDLLGEKLFF
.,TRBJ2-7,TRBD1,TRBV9,TGTGCCAGCAGCCCACGGACAGGGGGTACCTACGAGCAGTACTTC,CASSPRTGGTYEQYF
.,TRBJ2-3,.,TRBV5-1,TGCGCCAGCAGCCCCGGGGGGCCGACAGATACGCAGTATTTT,CASSPGGPTDTQYF
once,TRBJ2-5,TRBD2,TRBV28,TGTGCCAGCAGTTTATCGGGGGGCCAAGAGACCCAGTACTTC,CASSLSGGQETQYF
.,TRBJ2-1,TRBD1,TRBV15,TGTGCCACCAGCACCGGGACAGTTCCTCCTGAGCAGTTCTTC,CATSTGTVPPEQFF
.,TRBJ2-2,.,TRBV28,TGTGCCAGCAGACCAGGCCAGGGTTTCAACACCGGGGAGCTGTTTTTT,CASRPGQGFNTGELFF
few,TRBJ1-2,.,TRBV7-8,TGTGCCAGCAGCCGAAGGACGGAGGGCAACTATGGCTACACCTTC,CASSRRTEGNYGYTF
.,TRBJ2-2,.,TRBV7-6,TGTGCCAGCAGCTTAGCGCCTAAGGGGAACACCGGGGAGCTGTTTTTT,CASSLAPKGNTGELFF
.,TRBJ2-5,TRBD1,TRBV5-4,TGTGCCCGCCGCCGACAGGGGGGGACCCAGTACTTC,CARRRQGGTQYF
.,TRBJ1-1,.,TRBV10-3,TGTGCCATCAGACCGGACAGCGAGAGGGGCACTGAAGCTTTCTTT,CAIRPDSERGTEAFF
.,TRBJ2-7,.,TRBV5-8,TGTGCCAGCAGCTTAGGATATTGGCAATCCTCCTACGAGCAGTACTTC,CASSLGYWQSSYEQYF
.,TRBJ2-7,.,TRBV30,TGTGCCTGGAGTGTACCTCTGGACCCCTACGAGCAGTACTTC,CAWSVPLDPYEQYF
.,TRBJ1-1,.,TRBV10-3,TGTGTCATCAGTGAGAGGCCACAAAACACTGAAGCTTTCTTT,CVISERPQNTEAFF
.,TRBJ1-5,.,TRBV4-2,TGTGCCAGCAGCCAAAAAGGGAGCAATCAGCCCCAGCATTTT,CASSQKGSNQPQHF
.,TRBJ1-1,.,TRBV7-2,TGTGCCAGCAGCTTAGCTCCGGGAAACACTGAAGCTTTCTTT,CASSLAPGNTEAFF
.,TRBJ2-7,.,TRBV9,TGTGCCAGCAGCGTAGACCCCACCATCGAGCAGTACTTC,CASSVDPTIEQYF
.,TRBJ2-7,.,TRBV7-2,TGTGCCAGCAGCATAGATGTTTGGGGCAGGGTCTACGAGCAGTACTTC,CASSIDVWGRVYEQYF
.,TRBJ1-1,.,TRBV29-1,TGCAGCGTGCGAGAGGGAGGGAGGACTGAAGCTTTCTTT,CSVREGGRTEAFF
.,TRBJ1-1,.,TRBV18,TGTGCCAGCTCGCCCAACCCAAGCACTGAAGCTTTCTTT,CASSPNPSTEAFF
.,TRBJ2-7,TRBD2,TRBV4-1,TGCGCCAGCAGCCCGGCTAGCGGGAGTGTGGAGCAGTACTTC,CASSPASGSVEQYF
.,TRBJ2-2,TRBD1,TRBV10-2,TGCGCCAGCACCGCCAGGGGGCTCGGCACCGGGGAGCTGTTTTTT,CASTARGLGTGELFF
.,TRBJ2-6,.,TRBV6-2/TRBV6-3,TGTGCCAGCAGTTACTCTCGGTTCACAGAAATTTCCTCTGGGGCCAACGTCCTGACTTTC,CASSYSRFTEISSGANVLTF
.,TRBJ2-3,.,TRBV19,TGTGCCAGTAGGACCTCGTGGGCGCTTAGCACAGATACGCAGTATTTT,CASRTSWALSTDTQYF
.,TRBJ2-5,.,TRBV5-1,TGCGCCAGCAGCCCAGGGATGTTAGGACCCGGCCAAGAGACCCAGTACTTC,CASSPGMLGPGQETQYF